The next 8 T cell receptor beta chains were all read from a single sample in a study of blood T cell repertoires in COVID-19 (dated by TCRdb to about 2020). The library was made by the immunoSEQ multiplex PCR assay. TCRdb obtained this table from immuneACCESS and retained in-frame rearrangements with V and J assigned. These tables miss some clones; where compared with another copy, unresolved V genes account for less than half of the shortfall, and the remainder is unexplained. Present in this sample are fewer than 150,000 clones, 85% to 90% of which were seen just once. Just under 30% of the sample is taken by the ten largest. The specimen sequenced was peripheral blood. These receptors all come from a woman in her 70s with acute or convalescent COVID-19.

The chain joins TRBV3-1 (or the pseudogene TRBV3-2) to TRBJ1-1; tentatively, D is TRBD1 (6 bases). The CDR3 spans 14 residues. V lost 4 bases and J 2 bases, leaving 11 bases between the germline ends. Germline CDR1 is LGHDT and CDR2 is YNNKEL (reference sequence). CDR3: CASSPQGSNTEAFF. CDR3 sequence (DNA): TGTGCCAGCAGCCCGCAGGGGTCCAACACTGAAGCTTTCTTT.

The sample holds one count of this clone. This rearrangement joins TRBV27 to TRBJ2-7; no clear D. This CDR3 is 11 amino acids long. Between the trimmed V and J ends, which lost 8 bases and 4 bases, there was a span of 9 bases. Germline V gene data show CDR1 as MNHEY and CDR2 as SMNVEV (reference sequence). The CDR3 region has the DNA TGTGCCAGCCGTCTCCTTTACGAGCAGTACTTC. It encodes CASRLLYEQYF.

This chain uses TRBV2 with TRBJ2-7, with TRBD1 matching over 7 bases. Germline lookup yields CDR1 SNHLY and CDR2 FYNNEI. V lost 4 bases, J lost 3 bases, and 6 bases stayed unmatched. The length of the CDR3 is 14 residues. DNA for the CDR3: TGTGCCAGCAGTGTTCAGGGGGAGATCTACGAGCAGTACTTC. This codes for CASSVQGEIYEQYF.

CDR3 DNA: TGCGCCAGCAGCCAAACAGGGGTTAGCAATCAGCCCCAGCATTTT. It is translated as CASSQTGVSNQPQHF. The chain has TRBV4-1 and TRBJ1-5; 7 bases fit TRBD1. V was pared by 2 bases and J by 0 bases, with 1 base of the junction left unmatched. CDR3 length equals 15 residues. The germline CDR1 and CDR2 sequences are MGHRA and YSYEKL.

The gene calls are TRBV5-6 and TRBJ1-4, with a tentative D call TRBD1 (6 bases). The CDR3 spans 14 residues. With 2 bases removed from V and 8 bases from J, the gap between germline ends came to 13 bases. The germline CDR1 and CDR2 sequences are SGHDT and YYEEEE. CDR3 protein: CASSFGGAGEKLFF. The CDR3 DNA reads as TGTGCCAGCAGCTTCGGGGGGGCCGGGGAAAAACTGTTTTTT.

The rearrangement uses TRBV7-6 and TRBJ2-2, with 15 bases lining up with TRBD2. The junction had 11 bases not matched to a gene; V was cut back by 5 bases and J by 7 bases. Germline values: CDR1 SGHVS, CDR2 FNYEAQ. The length of the CDR3 is 18 residues. The CDR3 DNA reads as TGTGCCAGCAGCGGGCGGGGACTAGCGGGGGGCCCGCTCGGGGAGCTGTTTTTT. This sequence encodes CASSGRGLAGGPLGELFF.

This clone ranks as medium-sized. The rearrangement uses TRBV3-1 (or the pseudogene TRBV3-2) and TRBJ2-5; the match to TRBD2 covers 8 bases. Germline loops: CDR1 LGHDT, CDR2 YNNKEL (reference sequence). V was clipped by 2 bases and J by 1 base; unmatched bases: 12. The CDR3 sequence is 18 residues long. CDR3 amino acids: CASSQTFGIAGTQETQYF. CDR3 DNA sequence: TGTGCCAGCAGCCAAACGTTTGGGATAGCGGGAACCCAAGAGACCCAGTACTTC.

The chain couples TRBV4-1 to TRBJ1-3; possible D gene TRBD1, 5 bases. Trimming took 4 bases from V and 1 from J, leaving 11 bases between them. CDR1 and CDR2 from the germline V gene are MGHRA and YSYEKL. The CDR3 totals 15 residues. The DNA for the CDR3 is TGCGCCAGCAGCCGCCCGACAGATTCTGGAAACACCATATATTTT. Translating gives CASSRPTDSGNTIYF.